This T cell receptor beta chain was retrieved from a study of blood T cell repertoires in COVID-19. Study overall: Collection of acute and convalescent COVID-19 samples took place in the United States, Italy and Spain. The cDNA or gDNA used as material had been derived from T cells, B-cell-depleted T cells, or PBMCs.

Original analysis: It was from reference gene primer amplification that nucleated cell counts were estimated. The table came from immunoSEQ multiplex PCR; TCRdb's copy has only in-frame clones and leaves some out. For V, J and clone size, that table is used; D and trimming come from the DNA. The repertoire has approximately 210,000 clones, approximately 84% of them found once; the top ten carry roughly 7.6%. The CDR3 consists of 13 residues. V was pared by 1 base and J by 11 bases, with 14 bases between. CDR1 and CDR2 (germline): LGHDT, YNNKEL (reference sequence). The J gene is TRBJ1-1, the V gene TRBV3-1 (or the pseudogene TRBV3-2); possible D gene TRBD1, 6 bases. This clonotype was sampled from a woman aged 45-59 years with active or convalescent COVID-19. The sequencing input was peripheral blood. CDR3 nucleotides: TGTGCCAGCAGCCAAGTTTTGGGGGGGGGCGCTTTCTTT. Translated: CASSQVLGGGAFF.